These 27 T cell receptor beta chains were sequenced from one sample in a study of response to subunit inactivated influenza vaccine. TCRdb recomputed calls from the RT-PCR reads with MiXCR, one row per CDR3 protein. The sample has 700,000 to 800,000 distinct CDR3 sequences; about 18% are singletons. The sample consisted of PBMCs from blood, taken about 5 days after vaccination. The source of these receptors is a man aged 50 to 60 who received an inactivated influenza vaccine.

The J gene is TRBJ2-2, the V gene TRBV3-1; tentatively, D is TRBD1 (6 bases). The CDR3 covers 15 residues. The V end lost 6 bases, the J end lost 6 bases, and 17 bases lay between the germline ends. CDR1 LGHDT and CDR2 YNNKEL come from the germline V gene (reference sequence). DNA of the CDR3: TGTGCCAGCAGAGAACAGTTAACAGGGTCCGGGGAGCTGTTTTTT. Amino acid sequence: CASREQLTGSGELFF.

This clonotype has just a few counts. J is TRBJ1-5 and V is TRBV10-3; TRBD1 matches 7 bases. The CDR3 runs 17 residues. CDR1 is ENHRY, CDR2 SYGVKD, per germline. V dropped 0 bases and J dropped 9; count of bases not matched to a gene: 14. The CDR3 bases are TGTGCCATCAGTGAGTCACCTGCGGGAGGGGGCGGGAGGCCCCAGCATTTT. It is translated as CAISESPAGGGGRPQHF.

V and J are TRBV29-1 and TRBJ2-7; D unresolved. The CDR3 contains 14 residues. Germline loops: CDR1 SQVTM, CDR2 ANQGSEA. V was shortened by 4 bases and J by 0 bases, with 13 bases between the two germline ends. CDR3 sequence reads: CSVVSPRDSYEQYF. In DNA, the CDR3 is TGCAGCGTTGTTAGTCCCCGCGACTCCTACGAGCAGTACTTC.

The chain joins TRBV7-9 to TRBJ1-1; a weak D match, TRBD1 (5 bases). The CDR3 is 13 residues long. CDR1 SEHNR and CDR2 FQNEAQ come from the germline V gene (reference sequence). V shed 1 base and J shed 8 bases, with 11 bases lying between them. DNA for the CDR3: TGTGCCAGCAGCTTAGGGTCAGGGAGAGAAGCTTTCTTT. Protein product: CASSLGSGREAFF.

This clonotype was seen many times. The chain uses TRBV20-1 and TRBJ2-1; 9 nucleotides agree with TRBD2. Unmatched junction bases numbered 10, after V lost 1 base and J lost 6 bases. CDR1 DFQATT and CDR2 SNEGSKA come from the germline V gene (reference sequence). The CDR3 contains 16 residues. This chain's CDR3 is CSARGGGRAFRNEQFF. CDR3 in DNA: TGCAGTGCTAGAGGGGGCGGGAGGGCCTTCCGCAATGAGCAGTTCTTC.

The chain recombines TRBV4-3 with TRBJ1-6; 8 bases align to TRBD1. With V trimmed by 3 bases and J by 9 bases, 1 base remained unmatched. The germline V gene has CDR1 LGHNA and CDR2 YSLEER. This CDR3 comprises 13 residues. CDR3 sequence reads: CASSHRGLSPLHF. CDR3 bases: TGCGCCAGCAGCCACAGGGGGCTTTCACCCCTCCACTTT.

This clonotype was picked up a small number of times. This sequence joins TRBV6-5 and TRBJ2-2; the D is unclear. The V and J ends lost 1 base and 4 bases respectively, with 7 bases between them. There are 14 residues in the CDR3. Looked up from germline, CDR1 is MNHEY and CDR2 is SVGAGI. This CDR3 is CASSYYSLTGELFF. The CDR3 DNA follows: TGTGCCAGCAGTTACTACAGTCTCACCGGGGAGCTGTTTTTT.

In its sample, this clonotype was seen a few times. CDR3 residues: CSVVPGGDGETQYF. In nucleotides, the CDR3 is TGCAGCGTTGTTCCGGGTGGGGACGGGGAGACCCAGTACTTC. This rearrangement joins TRBV29-1 to TRBJ2-5; D tentatively fits TRBD1 or TRBD2 (5 bases each). Germline V gene sequence: CDR1 SQVTM, CDR2 ANQGSEA. The CDR3 extends over 14 amino acids. V lost 4 bases to trimming and J lost 5 bases, with 17 bases between them. Together with reference TRBV29-1 and TRBJ2-5, the CDR3 gives the full variable domain: SAVISQKPSRDICQRGTSLTIQCQVDSQVTMMFWYRQQPGQSLTLIATANQGSEATYESGFVIDKFPISRPNLTFSTLTVSNMSPEDSSIYLCSVVPGGDGETQYFGPGTRLLVL.

There are many counts of this clonotype. V is TRBV7-9 and J is TRBJ2-1; TRBD2 matches at 12 bases. Germline V CDR1 and CDR2: SEHNR, FQNEAQ (reference sequence). Losses at the gene ends were 5 bases for V and 7 bases for J; bases not matched to a gene: 6. This CDR3 region has 15 residues. The CDR3 loop reads CASSPGTSGPNEQFF. The CDR3 DNA reads as TGTGCCAGCAGCCCCGGGACTAGCGGGCCGAATGAGCAGTTCTTC.

This clonotype occurred many times. The chain uses TRBV12-3 or TRBV12-4 and TRBJ2-7; 9 positions agree with TRBD2. This CDR3 is 14 amino acids long. V was pared by 6 bases and J by 3 bases, with 6 bases of the junction left unmatched. DNA for the CDR3: TGTGCCAGCAGGACCGGGACTAGCATCTACGAGCAGTACTTC. Its translation: CASRTGTSIYEQYF.

This clonotype turned up a few times. The gene calls are TRBV6-5 and TRBJ2-1; TRBD2 agrees at 12 bases. The CDR3 contains 18 residues. CDR1 is MNHEY and CDR2 is SVGAGI in the germline V gene. Unmatched junction bases numbered 10, after V lost 3 bases and J lost 4 bases. DNA for the CDR3: TGTGCCAGCAGTTATTCGGGGCCCGGGACTAGCGGGTACAATGAGCAGTTCTTC. Protein: CASSYSGPGTSGYNEQFF.

This clonotype was detected ten times or more. The rearrangement uses TRBV20-1 and TRBJ2-2; 12 nucleotides agree with TRBD1. J lost 6 bases, V lost 6 bases, and 8 bases had no gene match. Germline-derived CDR1 and CDR2 are DFQATT and SNEGSKA (reference sequence). The CDR3 runs to 15 residues. The chain's CDR3 is CSALLGQGAAGELFF. CDR3 bases: TGCAGTGCGCTGCTGGGACAGGGGGCCGCCGGGGAGCTGTTTTTT.

The V call is TRBV18, the J call TRBJ1-1; D call uncertain. Per the germline V gene, CDR1 is KGHSH and CDR2 is LQKENI. V shed 3 bases and J shed 4 bases, with 9 bases lying between them. This CDR3 is 13 amino acids long. The CDR3 DNA reads TGTGCCAGCTCACCTTCGGGCTCCACTGAAGCTTTCTTT. Amino acids: CASSPSGSTEAFF. The whole variable domain, remainder taken from reference TRBV18 and TRBJ1-1, is NAGVMQNPRHLVRRRGQEARLRCSPMKGHSHVYWYRQLPEEGLKFMVYLQKENIIDESGMPKERFSAEFPKEGPSILRIQQVVRGDSAAYFCASSPSGSTEAFFGQGTRLTVV.

The chain recombines TRBV12-3 or TRBV12-4 with TRBJ2-7, with TRBD1 as a possible D gene (6 bases). With 2 bases removed from V and 5 bases from J, the gap between germline ends came to 13 bases. This CDR3 comprises 14 residues. The CDR3 here is CASSLSGVGHEQYF. The CDR3 region has the DNA TGTGCCAGCAGTTTATCAGGGGTCGGTCACGAGCAGTACTTC.

The chain carries TRBV24-1 and TRBJ2-7; no definite D call. This CDR3 comprises 13 residues. CDR1 and CDR2 (germline): KGHDR, SFDVKD. Trimming pared 3 bases from V and 6 bases from J, leaving 11 bases between. The chain's CDR3 is CATSDRFDGEQYF. CDR3 DNA sequence: TGTGCCACCAGTGATAGGTTTGATGGCGAGCAGTACTTC.

In this sample, this clonotype turned up a few times. The rearrangement joins TRBV29-1 to TRBJ2-5; TRBD1 might be the D (5 bases). V was shortened by 4 bases and J by 7 bases, with 10 bases between the two germline ends. CDR3 length: 11 amino acids. Germline V gene sequence: CDR1 SQVTM, CDR2 ANQGSEA. Here the CDR3 reads CSVVLGATQYF. DNA of the CDR3: TGCAGCGTTGTCCTTGGGGCGACCCAGTACTTC.

There are a few counts of this clonotype. The V and J genes are TRBV6-2 or TRBV6-3 and TRBJ2-3, with a possible D match to TRBD1 (5 bases). This CDR3 region has 15 residues. Germline values: CDR1 MNHEY, CDR2 SVGEGT. Trimming shortened V by 2 bases and J by 2 bases, and 11 bases separated the two germline ends. The CDR3: CASSYTAGHTDTQYF. The CDR3 DNA reads TGTGCCAGCAGTTACACGGCAGGACACACAGATACGCAGTATTTT.

This clonotype turned up a few times. The CDR3, as DNA: TGTGCCAGCAGCCCTATAACTAGCGGGGCCGAGCAGTTCTTC. Translating gives CASSPITSGAEQFF. J is TRBJ2-1 and V is TRBV6-1; TRBD2 matches 10 bases. J was trimmed by 10 bases and V by 6 bases; bases with no gene match: 9. The CDR3 extends over 14 amino acids. Germline loops: CDR1 MNHNS, CDR2 SASEGT.

This chain joins TRBV6-2 or TRBV6-3 and TRBJ2-7, with 8 bases lining up with TRBD2. This CDR3 has 18 amino acids. Trimming took 0 bases from V and 8 from J; bases not matched to a gene: 18. The germline V gene has CDR1 MNHEY and CDR2 SVGEGT. CDR3 residues: CASSYSSIPGTSGVQQYF. The CDR3 coding sequence is TGTGCCAGCAGTTACTCTTCGATTCCGGGGACTAGTGGGGTCCAGCAGTACTTC.

The rearrangement links TRBV27 to TRBJ2-1; D is undetermined. Germline V gives CDR1 MNHEY, CDR2 SMNVEV (reference sequence). This CDR3 has 15 amino acids. V gave up 7 bases and J gave up 5 bases, with 18 bases separating them. The CDR3 DNA is TGTGCCAGCACCCTGACGGCGACCTGGGACAATGAGCAGTTCTTC. This codes for CASTLTATWDNEQFF.

This chain uses TRBV20-1 with TRBJ2-5; D perhaps matches TRBD1 (5 bases). Germline loops: CDR1 DFQATT, CDR2 SNEGSKA (reference sequence). CDR3 length equals 12 residues. Trimming took 2 bases from V and 5 from J, leaving 9 bases between them. The chain's CDR3 is CSARRRQETQYF. CDR3 sequence (DNA): TGCAGTGCTAGAAGGCGACAGGAGACCCAGTACTTC.

The V call is TRBV6-5, the J call TRBJ2-6; 10 nucleotides line up with TRBD1. This CDR3 contains 17 residues. Germline V lookup: CDR1 MNHEY, CDR2 SVGAGI. Losses at the gene ends were 2 bases for V and 0 bases for J; bases not matched to a gene: 1. The CDR3 reads CASSYGTGVSGANVLTF. The DNA of the CDR3 is TGTGCCAGCAGTTACGGGACAGGGGTCTCTGGGGCCAACGTCCTGACTTTC.

V is TRBV20-1 and J is TRBJ2-2, with 7 bases lining up with TRBD1. Germline values: CDR1 DFQATT, CDR2 SNEGSKA (reference sequence). There are 13 residues in the CDR3. As DNA, the CDR3 is TGCACGATACAGGGGTATGACACCGGGGAGCTGTTTTTT. This translates into CTIQGYDTGELFF.

This clonotype was seen a handful of times. The J gene is TRBJ2-7, the V gene TRBV15; D perhaps matches TRBD1 (6 bases). The CDR3 runs 14 residues. Trimming shortened V by 5 bases and J by 3 bases, and 14 bases separated the two germline ends. CDR1 LNHNV and CDR2 YYDKDF come from the germline V gene (reference sequence). The CDR3 sequence is CATSSRDKLYEQYF. The CDR3 DNA sequence: TGTGCCACCAGCTCCCGGGACAAACTCTACGAGCAGTACTTC.

In its sample, this clonotype was seen a few times. The V gene is TRBV18, the J gene TRBJ1-1, with D perhaps TRBD1 (6 bases). The CDR3 totals 14 residues. The V gene's germline CDR1 is KGHSH and CDR2 LQKENI. V lost 3 bases and J 0 bases, leaving 8 bases between the germline ends. CDR3 in amino acids: CASSPDRMNTEAFF. CDR3 sequence (DNA): TGTGCCAGCTCACCCGACAGGATGAACACTGAAGCTTTCTTT.

There are a few counts of this clonotype. The chain recombines TRBV7-6 with TRBJ2-3, with unresolved D. Per germline, CDR1 SGHVS and CDR2 FNYEAQ. The germline V and J ends were trimmed by 5 bases and 1 base, with 16 bases remaining between them. This CDR3 is built from 16 residues. CDR3 nucleotides: TGTGCCAGCAGCGTCTCCTCCGGGTCAGGCACAGATACGCAGTATTTT. This codes for CASSVSSGSGTDTQYF.

The rearrangement links TRBV19 to TRBJ1-1; TRBD1 matches at 8 bases. The V segment lost 2 bases and the J segment 7 bases; nucleotides outside the gene matches: 3. The CDR3 has 13 residues. CDR1 LNHDA and CDR2 SQIVND come from the germline V gene (reference sequence). The CDR3 DNA is TGTGCCAGTAGTATACAGGGGGCAGGTGAAGCTTTCTTT. Protein: CASSIQGAGEAFF.